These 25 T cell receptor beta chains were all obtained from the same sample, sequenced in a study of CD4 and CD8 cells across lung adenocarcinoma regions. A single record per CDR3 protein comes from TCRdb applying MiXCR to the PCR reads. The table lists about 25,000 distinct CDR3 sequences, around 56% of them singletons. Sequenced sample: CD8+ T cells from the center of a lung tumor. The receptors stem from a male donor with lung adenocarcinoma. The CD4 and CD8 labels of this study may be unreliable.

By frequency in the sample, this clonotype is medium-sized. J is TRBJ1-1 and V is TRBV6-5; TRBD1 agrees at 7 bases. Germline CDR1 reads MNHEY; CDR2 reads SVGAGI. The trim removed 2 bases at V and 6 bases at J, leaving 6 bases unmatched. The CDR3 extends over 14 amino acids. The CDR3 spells CASSYLGGQAEAFF. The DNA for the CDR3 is TGTGCCAGCAGTTACCTAGGGGGCCAGGCTGAAGCTTTCTTT.

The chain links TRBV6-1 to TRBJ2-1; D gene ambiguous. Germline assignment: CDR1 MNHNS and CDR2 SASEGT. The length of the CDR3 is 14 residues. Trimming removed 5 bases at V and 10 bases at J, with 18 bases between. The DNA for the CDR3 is TGTGCCAGCAGTCCCGTTAGAGATGTCTACGAGCAGTTCTTC. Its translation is CASSPVRDVYEQFF.

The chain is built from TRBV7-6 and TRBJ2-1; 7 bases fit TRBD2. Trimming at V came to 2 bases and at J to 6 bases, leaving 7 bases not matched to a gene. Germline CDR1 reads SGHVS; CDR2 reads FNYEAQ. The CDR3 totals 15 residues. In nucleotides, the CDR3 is TGTGCCAGCAGCTTACTTAGTGGACTAGGCAATGAGCAGTTCTTC. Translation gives CASSLLSGLGNEQFF.

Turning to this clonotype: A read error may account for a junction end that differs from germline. The DNA for the CDR3 is TGTGCCGGGGGCAACGTCGGCCTAGAGCAAGATACCCAGTATTTT. Translated: CAGGNVGLEQDTQYF. The genes are TRBV6-1 and TRBJ2-3; D may be TRBD1 (6 bases). The CDR3 is 15 residues long. Germline V gives CDR1 MNHNS, CDR2 SASEGT.

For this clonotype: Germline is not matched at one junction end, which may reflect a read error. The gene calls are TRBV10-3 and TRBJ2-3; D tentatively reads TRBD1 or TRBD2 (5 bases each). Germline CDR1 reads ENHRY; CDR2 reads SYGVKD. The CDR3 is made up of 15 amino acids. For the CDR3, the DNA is TGTGCCATCAGCCCGGGGCTGTGGGGCACAAACACTCAGTACTTT. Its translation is CAISPGLWGTNTQYF.

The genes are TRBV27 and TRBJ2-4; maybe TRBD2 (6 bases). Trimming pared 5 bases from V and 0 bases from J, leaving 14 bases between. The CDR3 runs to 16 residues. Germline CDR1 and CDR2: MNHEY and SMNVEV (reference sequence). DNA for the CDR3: TGTGCCAGCAGTGTACTGGGGCGGGGAGCCAAAAACATTCAGTACTTC. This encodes CASSVLGRGAKNIQYF.

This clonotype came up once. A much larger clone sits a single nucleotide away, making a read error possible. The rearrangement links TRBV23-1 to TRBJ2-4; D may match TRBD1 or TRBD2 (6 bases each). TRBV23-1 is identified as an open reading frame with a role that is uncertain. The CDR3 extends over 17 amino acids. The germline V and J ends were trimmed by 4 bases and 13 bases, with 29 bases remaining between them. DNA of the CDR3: TGCGCCAGCAGTCGGGAGGAAGGGGGGCCCACCTACAATGAGCAGTACTTC. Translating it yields CASSREEGGPTYNEQYF.

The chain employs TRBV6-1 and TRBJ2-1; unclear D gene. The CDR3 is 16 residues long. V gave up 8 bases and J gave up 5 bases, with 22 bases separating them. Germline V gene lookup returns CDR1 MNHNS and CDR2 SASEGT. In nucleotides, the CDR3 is TGTGCCAGCCCGCTGGGAAAACGGGCATACAACAATGAGCAGTTCTTC. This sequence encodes CASPLGKRAYNNEQFF.

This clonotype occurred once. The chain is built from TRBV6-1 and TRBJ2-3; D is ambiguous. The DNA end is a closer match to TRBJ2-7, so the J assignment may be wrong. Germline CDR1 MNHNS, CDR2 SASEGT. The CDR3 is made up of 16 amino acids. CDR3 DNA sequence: TGTGCCAGCAGTGAAGCGGTGCAGTCCACCACAGATACGCAGTACTTC. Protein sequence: CASSEAVQSTTDTQYF.

The CDR3 is CASSVAGLWAKNIQYF. In DNA, the CDR3 is TGTGCCAGCAGCGTAGCGGGGCTGTGGGCCAAAAACATTCAGTACTTC. The chain joins TRBV6-1 to TRBJ2-4; the match to TRBD2 covers 8 bases. V lost 6 bases to trimming and J lost 1 base; unmatched junction nucleotides: 8. The CDR3 has 16 residues. Germline V gives CDR1 MNHNS, CDR2 SASEGT.

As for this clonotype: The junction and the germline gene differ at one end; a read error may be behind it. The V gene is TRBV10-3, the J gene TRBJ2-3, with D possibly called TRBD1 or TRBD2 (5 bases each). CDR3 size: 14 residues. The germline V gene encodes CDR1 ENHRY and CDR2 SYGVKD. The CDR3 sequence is CAGIEGHGTDTQYF. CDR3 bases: TGTGCGGGCATAGAGGGGCATGGCACAGATACGCAGTACTTT.

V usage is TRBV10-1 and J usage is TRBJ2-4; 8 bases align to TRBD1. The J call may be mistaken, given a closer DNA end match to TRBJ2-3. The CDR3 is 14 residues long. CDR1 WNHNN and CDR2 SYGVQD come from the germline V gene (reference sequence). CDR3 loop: CPGRGLHATDIQYF. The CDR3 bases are TGCCCCGGCAGGGGGCTGCATGCCACAGATATTCAGTATTTT.

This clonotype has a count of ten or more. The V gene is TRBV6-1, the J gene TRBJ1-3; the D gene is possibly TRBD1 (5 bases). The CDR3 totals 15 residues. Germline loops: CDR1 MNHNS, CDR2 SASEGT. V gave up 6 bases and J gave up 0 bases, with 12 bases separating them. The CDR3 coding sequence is TGTGCCAGCAGATCTGCAGGGTTCTCTGGAAACACCATATATTTT. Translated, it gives CASRSAGFSGNTIYF.

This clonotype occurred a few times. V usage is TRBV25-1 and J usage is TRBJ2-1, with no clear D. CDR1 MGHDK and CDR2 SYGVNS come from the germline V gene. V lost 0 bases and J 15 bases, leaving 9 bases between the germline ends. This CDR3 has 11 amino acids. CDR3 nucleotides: TGTGCCAGCAGTGAATATGGGGTAGGGTTCTTC. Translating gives CASSEYGVGFF.

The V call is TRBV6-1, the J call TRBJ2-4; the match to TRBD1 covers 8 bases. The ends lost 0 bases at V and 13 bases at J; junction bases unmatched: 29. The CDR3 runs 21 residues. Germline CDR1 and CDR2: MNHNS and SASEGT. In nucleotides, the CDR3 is TGTGCCAGCAGTGAAGCGCTCGCCGGGACAGGCACCTTCGGAGCCCAAAACACCCAGTACTTC. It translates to CASSEALAGTGTFGAQNTQYF.

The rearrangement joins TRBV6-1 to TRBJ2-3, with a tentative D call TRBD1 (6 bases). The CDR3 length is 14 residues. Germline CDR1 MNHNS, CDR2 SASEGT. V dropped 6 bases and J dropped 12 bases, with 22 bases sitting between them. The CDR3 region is CASRLGGDPETQYF. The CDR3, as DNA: TGTGCCAGCAGACTAGGGGGTGACCCAGAGACCCAGTATTTT.

CDR3 residues: CASSVSRNTEAFF. DNA of the CDR3: TGTGCCAGCAGTGTCAGCAGGAACACTGAAGCTTTCTTT. V usage is TRBV28 and J usage is TRBJ1-1; D uncertain. This CDR3 comprises 13 residues. Germline V gene sequence: CDR1 MDHEN, CDR2 SYDVKM. V lost 5 bases to trimming and J lost 1 base, with 8 bases between them.

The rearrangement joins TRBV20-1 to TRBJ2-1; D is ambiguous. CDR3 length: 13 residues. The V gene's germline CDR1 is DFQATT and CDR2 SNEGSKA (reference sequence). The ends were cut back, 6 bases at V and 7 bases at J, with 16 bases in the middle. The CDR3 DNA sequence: TGCAGTGCCCATGATCCTTTGGGGAATGAGCAGTTCTTC. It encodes CSAHDPLGNEQFF.

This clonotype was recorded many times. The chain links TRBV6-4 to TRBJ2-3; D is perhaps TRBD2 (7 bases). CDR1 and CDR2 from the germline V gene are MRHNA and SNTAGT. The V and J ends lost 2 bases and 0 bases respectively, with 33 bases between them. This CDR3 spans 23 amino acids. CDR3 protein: CASSDRKGGGRVGGSTSTDTQYF. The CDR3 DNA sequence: TGTGCCAGCAGTGACCGGAAGGGGGGTGGGAGAGTGGGAGGGTCAACTAGCACAGATACGCAGTATTTT.

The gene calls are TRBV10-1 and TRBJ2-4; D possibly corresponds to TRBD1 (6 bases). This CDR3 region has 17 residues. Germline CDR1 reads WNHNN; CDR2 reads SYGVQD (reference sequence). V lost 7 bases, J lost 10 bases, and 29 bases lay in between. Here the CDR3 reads CASTTDSLSRDQEIQYF. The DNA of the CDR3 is TGCGCCAGCACAACGGACAGCCTAAGCCGTGACCAAGAGATTCAGTACTTC.

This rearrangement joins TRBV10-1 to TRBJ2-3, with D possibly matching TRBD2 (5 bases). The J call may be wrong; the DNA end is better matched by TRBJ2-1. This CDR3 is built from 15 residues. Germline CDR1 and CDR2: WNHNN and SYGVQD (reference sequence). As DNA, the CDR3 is TGCGCCAGCAGTGAGGGTAGCGCTCGCTACAATGAGCAGTTCTTC. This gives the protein CASSEGSARYNEQFF.

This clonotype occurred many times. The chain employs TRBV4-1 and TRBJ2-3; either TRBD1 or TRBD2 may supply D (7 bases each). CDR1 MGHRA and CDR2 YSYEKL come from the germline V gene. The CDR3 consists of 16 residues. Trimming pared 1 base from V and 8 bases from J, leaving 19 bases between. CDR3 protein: CASSQVRGGGSGTQYF. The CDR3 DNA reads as TGCGCCAGCAGCCAAGTCAGGGGGGGGGGGTCGGGTACGCAGTATTTT.

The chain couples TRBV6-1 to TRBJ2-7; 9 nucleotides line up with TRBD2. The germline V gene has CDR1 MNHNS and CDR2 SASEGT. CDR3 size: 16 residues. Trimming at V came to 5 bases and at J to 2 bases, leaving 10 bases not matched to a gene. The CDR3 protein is CASSPAGVAGAYEQYF. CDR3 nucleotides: TGTGCCAGCAGTCCGGCCGGGGTAGCGGGGGCCTACGAGCAGTACTTC.

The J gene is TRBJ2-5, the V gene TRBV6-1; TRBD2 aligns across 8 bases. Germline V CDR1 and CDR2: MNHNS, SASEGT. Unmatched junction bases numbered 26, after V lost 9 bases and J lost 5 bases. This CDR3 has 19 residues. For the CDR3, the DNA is TGTGCCAGGGGGGGGGGGGGGCGGGGGGCACGTCTGTGGGGCGAGACCCAGTACTTC. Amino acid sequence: CARGGGGRGARLWGETQYF.

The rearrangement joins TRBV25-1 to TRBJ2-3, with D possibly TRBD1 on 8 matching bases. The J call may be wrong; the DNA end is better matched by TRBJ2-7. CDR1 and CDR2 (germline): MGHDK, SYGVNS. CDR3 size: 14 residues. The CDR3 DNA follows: TGTGCGGGGAGCGGGACAGGTGAGCCAGATACGCAGTACTTC. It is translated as CAGSGTGEPDTQYF.